Listed below are T cell receptor beta chains from one sample, sequenced in a study of shared clonotypes between healthy human individuals. This table comes from immunoSEQ multiplex PCR, and its TCRdb copy is limited to in-frame clones, with some not included. The sample yields roughly 2,000,000 clones, roughly 93% seen once. The sequencing sample was made of naive CD8+ T cells from PBMCs. The receptors stem from a man aged 18-30 years in good health. Some clones in this sample may be carry-over from other donors' samples. The CDR3 runs from the conserved cysteine through the conserved F or W. Each record gives: D gene, clone size, CDR3 length, J gene, V gene, CDR3 protein, CDR3 DNA. D genes are given only for firm matches. A row's size may be missing; if present it is once, few, many or a size class.

D gene: -; clone size: -; CDR3 length: 13; J gene: TRBJ2-5; V gene: TRBV7-9; CDR3 protein: CASRPGDRETQYF; CDR3 DNA: TGTGCCAGCAGACCAGGGGATCGAGAGACCCAGTACTTC
D gene: -; clone size: -; CDR3 length: 13; J gene: TRBJ1-4; V gene: TRBV6-5; CDR3 protein: CASSWDGNEKLFF; CDR3 DNA: TGTGCCAGCAGTTGGGACGGTAATGAAAAACTGTTTTTT
D gene: TRBD2; clone size: -; CDR3 length: 15; J gene: TRBJ2-3; V gene: TRBV7-6; CDR3 protein: CASSFSVGRTDTQYF; CDR3 DNA: TGTGCCAGCAGCTTTAGCGTCGGGAGGACAGATACGCAGTATTTT
D gene: -; clone size: -; CDR3 length: 14; J gene: TRBJ2-1; V gene: TRBV28; CDR3 protein: CASSLGGGYNEQFF; CDR3 DNA: TGTGCCAGCAGTTTGGGAGGGGGCTACAATGAGCAGTTCTTC
D gene: -; clone size: -; CDR3 length: 15; J gene: TRBJ2-7; V gene: TRBV9; CDR3 protein: CASSDSGGSGTQQYF; CDR3 DNA: TGTGCCAGCAGCGACTCCGGAGGTTCGGGGACCCAGCAGTACTTC
D gene: TRBD1; clone size: once; CDR3 length: 15; J gene: TRBJ1-2; V gene: TRBV5-8; CDR3 protein: CASSLAETGAYGYTF; CDR3 DNA: TGTGCCAGCAGCTTGGCGGAGACAGGGGCCTATGGCTACACCTTC
D gene: TRBD1; clone size: -; CDR3 length: 17; J gene: TRBJ2-7; V gene: TRBV15; CDR3 protein: CATSRDYRDREFCEQYF; CDR3 DNA: TGTGCCACCAGCAGAGATTATAGGGACAGGGAATTCTGCGAGCAGTACTTC
D gene: -; clone size: -; CDR3 length: 14; J gene: TRBJ1-1; V gene: TRBV6-5; CDR3 protein: CASSSAGVNTEAFF; CDR3 DNA: TGTGCCAGCTCTTCGGCCGGGGTGAACACTGAAGCTTTCTTT
D gene: -; clone size: -; CDR3 length: 13; J gene: TRBJ2-7; V gene: TRBV7-2; CDR3 protein: CASSSTGGYEQYF; CDR3 DNA: TGTGCCAGCAGTTCGACCGGGGGCTACGAGCAGTACTTC
D gene: TRBD1; clone size: -; CDR3 length: 13; J gene: TRBJ2-3; V gene: TRBV2; CDR3 protein: CANADRVKDTQYF; CDR3 DNA: TGTGCCAACGCGGACAGGGTGAAAGATACGCAGTATTTT
D gene: -; clone size: -; CDR3 length: 14; J gene: TRBJ1-1; V gene: TRBV29-1; CDR3 protein: CSVEDLGANTEAFF; CDR3 DNA: TGCAGCGTTGAAGATTTGGGAGCGAACACTGAAGCTTTCTTT
D gene: -; clone size: -; CDR3 length: 13; J gene: TRBJ2-7; V gene: TRBV7-8; CDR3 protein: CASSLRRVNGQYF; CDR3 DNA: TGTGCCAGCAGCCTTCGACGGGTGAATGGGCAGTACTTC
D gene: -; clone size: -; CDR3 length: 14; J gene: TRBJ2-1; V gene: TRBV10-3; CDR3 protein: CAISDRDTNNEQFF; CDR3 DNA: TGTGCCATCAGTGACCGGGACACGAACAATGAGCAGTTCTTC
D gene: -; clone size: once; CDR3 length: 13; J gene: TRBJ2-2; V gene: TRBV7-3; CDR3 protein: CASSLAGHGELFF; CDR3 DNA: TGTGCCAGCAGCCTCGCAGGGCACGGGGAGCTGTTTTTT
D gene: -; clone size: -; CDR3 length: 14; J gene: TRBJ1-1; V gene: TRBV19; CDR3 protein: CASSIGRGGTEAFF; CDR3 DNA: TGTGCCAGTAGTATCGGGAGGGGCGGCACTGAAGCTTTCTTT
D gene: -; clone size: once; CDR3 length: 14; J gene: TRBJ2-1; V gene: TRBV7-8; CDR3 protein: CASSLVASVHEQFF; CDR3 DNA: TGTGCCAGCAGCTTAGTCGCTAGTGTCCATGAGCAGTTCTTC
D gene: -; clone size: -; CDR3 length: 15; J gene: TRBJ2-5; V gene: TRBV13; CDR3 protein: CASSPGPPKKETQYF; CDR3 DNA: TGTGCCAGCAGCCCCGGTCCACCTAAAAAAGAGACCCAGTACTTC
D gene: -; clone size: -; CDR3 length: 15; J gene: TRBJ2-7; V gene: TRBV28; CDR3 protein: CASSFGDPARYEQYF; CDR3 DNA: TGTGCCAGCAGTTTCGGGGACCCGGCGAGATACGAGCAGTACTTC
D gene: -; clone size: once; CDR3 length: 15; J gene: TRBJ2-3; V gene: TRBV7-6; CDR3 protein: CASSLEGQGTHTQYF; CDR3 DNA: TGTGCCAGCAGCTTAGAAGGGCAGGGGACACATACGCAGTATTTT
D gene: -; clone size: -; CDR3 length: 14; J gene: TRBJ2-3; V gene: TRBV15; CDR3 protein: CATSSGGVTDTQYF; CDR3 DNA: TGTGCCACCAGCAGCGGTGGGGTGACAGATACGCAGTATTTT
D gene: -; clone size: -; CDR3 length: 13; J gene: TRBJ1-1; V gene: TRBV12-2; CDR3 protein: CASRSSLSTEAFF; CDR3 DNA: TGTGCAAGTCGCTCGTCCTTGTCCACTGAAGCTTTCTTT
D gene: TRBD2; clone size: once; CDR3 length: 16; J gene: TRBJ2-7; V gene: TRBV10-3; CDR3 protein: CAISVQTSGSSYEQYF; CDR3 DNA: TGTGCCATCAGTGTTCAGACTAGCGGGAGTTCCTACGAGCAGTACTTC
D gene: -; clone size: -; CDR3 length: 16; J gene: TRBJ2-5; V gene: TRBV5-6; CDR3 protein: CASSLGVSTYQETQYF; CDR3 DNA: TGTGCCAGCAGCTTGGGAGTAAGTACGTACCAAGAGACCCAGTACTTC
D gene: TRBD1; clone size: once; CDR3 length: 14; J gene: TRBJ2-3; V gene: TRBV7-6; CDR3 protein: CASSLVDRGDTQYF; CDR3 DNA: TGTGCCAGCAGCTTAGTTGACAGGGGTGATACGCAGTATTTT
D gene: -; clone size: -; CDR3 length: 19; J gene: TRBJ2-3; V gene: TRBV7-8; CDR3 protein: CASSLRWAGGPVGTDTQYF; CDR3 DNA: TGTGCCAGCAGCTTAAGGTGGGCGGGTGGCCCGGTCGGTACAGATACGCAGTATTTT
D gene: -; clone size: -; CDR3 length: 12; J gene: TRBJ1-4; V gene: TRBV19; CDR3 protein: CASSIEGEKLFF; CDR3 DNA: TGTGCCAGTAGTATTGAGGGAGAAAAACTGTTTTTT
D gene: -; clone size: -; CDR3 length: 12; J gene: TRBJ2-7; V gene: TRBV11-2; CDR3 protein: CASSADSYEQYF; CDR3 DNA: TGTGCCAGCAGCGCTGACAGCTACGAGCAGTACTTC
D gene: -; clone size: -; CDR3 length: 17; J gene: TRBJ1-3; V gene: TRBV7-8; CDR3 protein: CASSLAWRASSGNTIYF; CDR3 DNA: TGTGCCAGCAGCTTAGCGTGGCGGGCCAGCTCTGGAAACACCATATATTTT
D gene: TRBD1; clone size: once; CDR3 length: 14; J gene: TRBJ1-5; V gene: TRBV5-1; CDR3 protein: CASSPGTENQPQHF; CDR3 DNA: TGCGCCAGCAGCCCCGGGACAGAAAATCAGCCCCAGCATTTT
D gene: TRBD1; clone size: once; CDR3 length: 15; J gene: TRBJ2-3; V gene: TRBV27; CDR3 protein: CASSFGTGGTDTQYF; CDR3 DNA: TGTGCCAGCAGTTTCGGGACAGGGGGCACAGATACGCAGTATTTT
D gene: -; clone size: -; CDR3 length: 16; J gene: TRBJ2-3; V gene: TRBV7-9; CDR3 protein: CASSSDRTEGADTQYF; CDR3 DNA: TGTGCCAGCAGCTCCGACCGGACCGAGGGGGCAGATACGCAGTATTTT